This T cell receptor beta chain was observed in a study of OX40 agonist ivuxolimab in advanced cancers. Study details: Dose-escalation patients had hepatocellular carcinoma, melanoma, renal cell or head and neck cancer.

Assay used: immunoSEQ multiplex PCR; TCRdb lists only in-frame clones, some missing. The repertoire holds about 73,000 clones, with 90% as singletons. Concerning this clone: Its matching antigen is unknown.

This CDR3 region has 12 residues. The germline CDR1 and CDR2 sequences are GTSNPN and SVGIG (reference sequence). V lost 4 bases to trimming and J lost 5 bases, with 11 bases between them. Study outcomes and limitations: Some of the nonresponding patients also showed low levels of normalized T-cell clonal expansion.

This material consisted of CD4+ or CD8+ T cells sorted from blood, taken in a trial of the OX40 agonist ivuxolimab. This clonotype originated in an adult with an advanced solid tumor such as melanoma, head and neck, liver or kidney cancer. The chain joins TRBV30 to TRBJ1-1; a possible D gene is TRBD1 (6 bases). The CDR3 sequence is CAWIRGRTEAFF. CDR3 nucleotide sequence: TGTGCCTGGATCCGGGGGCGGACTGAAGCTTTCTTT.